This passage covers 21 T cell receptor beta chains from one sample sequenced in a study of T cell repertoires in cytomegalovirus infection. These receptors lack a known antigen. TCRdb re-called the reads with MiXCR, one entry per CDR3 protein. The sample records approximately 120,000 distinct CDR3 sequences, around 30% being singletons. The starting material was CD8+ T cells from cultured PBMCs, obtained from culture after CMV antigen stimulation. These receptors were collected from a human donor in good health (CMV status not recorded). Some clones in this sample may be carry-over from other donors' samples.

This sequence joins TRBV19 and TRBJ2-1; TRBD1 matches at 8 bases. Germline V gives CDR1 LNHDA, CDR2 SQIVND (reference sequence). The CDR3 loop spans 15 amino acids. Losses at the gene ends were 4 bases for V and 9 bases for J; bases not matched to a gene: 11. Written as DNA, the CDR3 is TGTGCCAGTAGTACCTCCCTGGACAGGGTCGGTGAGCAGTTCTTC. Its protein is CASSTSLDRVGEQFF.

The chain recombines TRBV11-1 with TRBJ2-5; TRBD1 might be the D (5 bases). Germline lookup yields CDR1 SGHAT and CDR2 FQDESV (reference sequence). The V and J ends lost 4 bases and 6 bases respectively, with 18 bases between them. This CDR3 contains 15 residues. The CDR3 DNA reads TGTGCCAGCAGCTCCCGGGCAGGGCAGGCGCAGACCCAGTACTTC. Residues: CASSSRAGQAQTQYF.

This sequence joins TRBV28 and TRBJ2-5; 8 nucleotides agree with TRBD2. V lost 7 bases to trimming and J lost 2 bases; unmatched junction nucleotides: 15. The CDR3 runs 17 residues. Germline loops: CDR1 MDHEN, CDR2 SYDVKM. For the CDR3, the DNA is TGTGCCAGCACCGCGGGAGGTCCCCGGGTTAGGCAAGAGACCCAGTACTTC. Amino acid sequence: CASTAGGPRVRQETQYF.

The V call is TRBV19, the J call TRBJ1-6; 10 bases are shared with TRBD1. Losses at the gene ends were 9 bases for V and 10 bases for J; bases not matched to a gene: 3. The CDR3 has 12 residues. The V gene's germline CDR1 is LNHDA and CDR2 SQIVND (reference sequence). DNA of the CDR3: TGTGCCAGCAGGACAGGGGGGTCACCCCTCCACTTT. As protein: CASRTGGSPLHF.

This clonotype was observed a handful of times. The V gene is TRBV28, the J gene TRBJ1-6; 9 nucleotides align to TRBD1. This CDR3 is built from 14 residues. Germline CDR1 is MDHEN and CDR2 is SYDVKM. V trimming: 5 bases; J trimming: 13 bases; junction bases outside the gene matches: 9. The chain's CDR3 is CASSTPGQGDPLHF. The DNA of the CDR3 is TGTGCCAGCAGTACTCCGGGACAGGGTGATCCCCTCCACTTT.

The chain couples TRBV6-6 to TRBJ2-7; TRBD2 matches at 8 bases. After removal of 3 bases from V and 0 bases from J, the junction contained 4 bases not matched to a gene. CDR1 and CDR2 from the germline V gene are MNHNY and SVGAGI (reference sequence). The CDR3 is made up of 15 amino acids. The CDR3 sequence is CASSYSGTSSYEQYF. The CDR3 DNA sequence: TGTGCCAGCAGTTATAGCGGGACTAGCTCCTACGAGCAGTACTTC.

The chain links TRBV5-4 to TRBJ2-1; weak D call: TRBD1 (6 bases). V was cut by 5 bases and J by 7 bases, with 19 bases left in between. The CDR3 spans 15 residues. Germline V gene data show CDR1 as SGHNT and CDR2 as YYREEE (reference sequence). This CDR3 is CASSPQDSLYNEQFF. The CDR3 bases are TGTGCCAGCAGTCCCCAGGACAGCCTTTATAATGAGCAGTTCTTC.

A few counts support this clonotype. The chain couples TRBV7-8 to TRBJ1-5; D ambiguous. The length of the CDR3 is 15 residues. Germline V gene lookup returns CDR1 SGHVS and CDR2 FQNEAQ. V lost 1 base to trimming and J lost 2 bases, with 9 bases between them. The CDR3 region has the DNA TGTGCCAGCAGCTTAGTTTTGGGAGGCAATCAGCCCCAGCATTTT. Protein product: CASSLVLGGNQPQHF.

This clonotype was counted once. CDR3 in DNA: TGTGCCAGCAGCTTATATTGGGACACAGAGGAAAAACTGTTTTTT. Its protein product is CASSLYWDTEEKLFF. This rearrangement joins TRBV7-6 to TRBJ1-4; a possible D gene is TRBD1 (6 bases). The CDR3 sequence is 15 residues long. Per germline, CDR1 SGHVS and CDR2 FNYEAQ. V was pared by 2 bases and J by 8 bases, with 15 bases between.

This chain links TRBV7-9 with TRBJ2-3; 7 nucleotides agree with TRBD2. V was clipped by 4 bases and J by 6 bases; unmatched bases: 22. The CDR3 is 19 amino acids. In germline, CDR1 is SEHNR, CDR2 FQNEAQ (reference sequence). The CDR3 bases are TGTGCCAGCAGCTCCTACGCTAGCGGAACCCAATGGGATCGGGATACGCAGTATTTT. Its protein is CASSSYASGTQWDRDTQYF.

The rearrangement links TRBV7-9 to TRBJ2-1; no definite D call. This CDR3 contains 15 residues. Deletions cut 6 bases from V and 0 bases from J, with 12 bases between. Germline-derived CDR1 and CDR2 are SEHNR and FQNEAQ (reference sequence). DNA of the CDR3: TGTGCCAGCAGACCGGGCCTAACCTCCTACAATGAGCAGTTCTTC. Translation: CASRPGLTSYNEQFF.

The chain joins TRBV29-1 to TRBJ1-2; D possibly corresponds to TRBD1 (5 bases). In germline, CDR1 is SQVTM, CDR2 ANQGSEA. V was cut by 3 bases and J by 4 bases, with 12 bases left in between. This CDR3 is 13 amino acids long. The CDR3 sequence: CSVDLGGIYGYTF. The CDR3 DNA reads TGCAGCGTTGACCTGGGGGGGATCTATGGCTACACCTTC.

This chain connects TRBV7-9 to TRBJ2-7; 8 nucleotides agree with TRBD1. This CDR3 is 13 amino acids long. The V segment lost 7 bases and the J segment 3 bases; nucleotides outside the gene matches: 5. Germline loops: CDR1 SEHNR, CDR2 FQNEAQ (reference sequence). This CDR3 reads CASIGQGRYEQYF. As DNA, the CDR3 is TGTGCCAGCATCGGACAGGGTCGCTACGAGCAGTACTTC.

V is TRBV6-5 and J is TRBJ2-7; 8 positions match TRBD1. CDR3 size: 13 residues. CDR1 and CDR2 from the germline V gene are MNHEY and SVGAGI. The trim removed 2 bases at V and 7 bases at J, leaving 4 bases unmatched. CDR3 protein: CASSYQGAREQYF. The DNA of the CDR3 is TGTGCCAGCAGTTACCAGGGGGCAAGGGAGCAGTACTTC.

The chain joins TRBV7-2 to TRBJ1-2, with a possible D match to TRBD1 (6 bases). In germline, CDR1 is SGHTA, CDR2 FQGNSA. The ends were cut back, 1 base at V and 3 bases at J, with 21 bases in the middle. CDR3 length equals 18 residues. The CDR3 bases are TGTGCCAGCAGCTTAGTTATTGGGCGGGGGGGCGCGGACTATGGCTACACCTTC. Encoded protein: CASSLVIGRGGADYGYTF.

The chain carries TRBV10-3 and TRBJ2-5; 13 positions agree with TRBD2. V lost 1 base to trimming and J lost 6 bases; unmatched junction nucleotides: 5. Germline CDR1 and CDR2: ENHRY and SYGVKD. The CDR3 length is 16 residues. The CDR3 spells CAISEFGLAGAKTQYF. CDR3 bases: TGTGCCATCAGTGAGTTCGGACTAGCGGGGGCCAAGACCCAGTACTTC.

This clonotype occurred many times. V is TRBV7-9 and J is TRBJ1-2; tentative D call: TRBD1 (5 bases). Per the germline V gene, CDR1 is SEHNR and CDR2 is FQNEAQ (reference sequence). The CDR3 has 16 amino acids. Trimming left V 3 bases short and J 6 bases short, with 20 bases between. The CDR3 loop reads CASSFPGKVARHGYTF. CDR3 in DNA: TGTGCCAGCAGCTTTCCAGGGAAGGTAGCTAGGCATGGCTACACCTTC.

Ten or more counts support this clonotype. The chain joins TRBV7-8 to TRBJ1-6; possibly TRBD1 for D (5 bases). Trimming took 5 bases from V and 0 from J, leaving 17 bases between them. CDR3 size: 18 residues. Germline loops: CDR1 SGHVS, CDR2 FQNEAQ. The CDR3 here is CASSTRLTESSYNSPLHF. The CDR3 DNA reads as TGTGCCAGCAGCACACGATTGACAGAAAGCTCCTATAATTCACCCCTCCACTTT.

This chain connects TRBV24-1 to TRBJ2-1, with D perhaps matching TRBD2 (6 bases). The germline gives CDR1 KGHDR, CDR2 SFDVKD. Between the trimmed V and J ends, which lost 5 bases and 8 bases, there was a span of 12 bases. The CDR3 consists of 13 residues. The CDR3 loop reads CATSGLGSHEQFF. The DNA of the CDR3 is TGTGCCACCAGTGGACTAGGTTCGCATGAGCAGTTCTTC.

This sequence joins TRBV12-3 or TRBV12-4 and TRBJ1-5; unclear D gene. The CDR3 has 13 amino acids. Deletions cut 2 bases from V and 7 bases from J, with 9 bases between. CDR3: CASSLWADQPQHF. CDR3 in DNA: TGTGCCAGCAGTTTATGGGCGGACCAGCCCCAGCATTTT.

The chain employs TRBV9 and TRBJ2-1; D possibly matches TRBD1 or TRBD2 (6 bases each). CDR3 length: 16 residues. Per germline, CDR1 SGDLS and CDR2 YYNGEE. V dropped 4 bases and J dropped 0 bases, with 14 bases sitting between them. This chain's CDR3 is CASSLGGMSSYNEQFF. The CDR3 DNA reads as TGTGCCAGCAGCCTAGGGGGGATGAGCTCCTACAATGAGCAGTTCTTC. Filled out from reference TRBV9 and TRBJ2-1, the complete variable domain reads DSGVTQTPKHLITATGQRVTLRCSPRSGDLSVYWYQQSLDQGLQFLIQYYNGEERAKGNILERFSAQQFPDLHSELNLSSLELGDSALYFCASSLGGMSSYNEQFFGPGTRLTVL.